This record covers a single T cell receptor (beta chain). The antigen is undetermined. This entry belongs to a study of shared clonotypes between healthy human individuals. The study's findings and limits: Clonotype sharing levels among donors were expected to vary with sequencing depth. Memory subsets generally showed smaller estimated richness than naive subsets did. With a handful of donors compared, 4.5% to 6.5% of naive CD4 clonotypes were shared.

V was trimmed by 5 bases and J by 4 bases, leaving 16 bases between them. The CDR3 spans 15 residues. The germline V gene encodes CDR1 SEHNR and CDR2 FQNEAQ (reference sequence). Method: immunoSEQ multiplex PCR; TCRdb's copy keeps in-frame clones and lacks some. The repertoire holds some 1.4 million clones, roughly 97% seen once, with over 1% in the top ten. The source is a man between 25 and 39 years old in good health. The sequencing input was naive CD4+ T cells sorted from blood. The subset was: CD45RA+ positively selected. The genes are TRBV7-9 and TRBJ2-3; a possible D gene is TRBD2 (5 bases). The CDR3 is CASSPTLGGPDTQYF. CDR3 DNA sequence: TGTGCCAGCAGCCCCACCCTTGGAGGTCCAGATACGCAGTATTTT.